These 5 T cell receptor beta chains came from one sample sequenced in a study of CD8 T cells in Susac syndrome (dated by TCRdb to between 2017 and 2020). Preparation of the library involved the immunoSEQ multiplex PCR assay. RNA was extracted using the RNeasy kit, and roughly 0.5 to 1 microgram was reverse transcribed with random hexamers. The raw public reads went through TCRdb reprocessing: fastp at Q25, MiXCR clone calling, in-frame beta chains kept. Entries that share a CDR3 protein sequence are merged under the most common genes and DNA. Across this sample there are about 150,000 distinct CDR3 sequences, with about 96% seen only once. The top ten clones comprise approximately 0.12% of the sample. The sample consisted of CD4+ T cells from PBMCs. The receptors here all came from a human donor with Susac syndrome.

The sample holds one count of this clonotype. The genes are TRBV3-1 and TRBJ2-7, with unresolved D. V lost 7 bases to trimming and J lost 0 bases, with 13 bases between them. Germline CDR1 reads LGHDT; CDR2 reads YNNKEL (reference sequence). CDR3 size: 14 residues. The CDR3, as DNA: TGTGCCAGCACTGTGACAAGGTCCTCCTACGAGCAGTACGTC. Translating gives CASTVTRSSYEQYV.

CDR3 in DNA: TGTGCCAGCAGCCAAAAGATAGACAGCGGAGAAAAACTGTTTTTT. It codes for CASSQKIDSGEKLFF. This chain connects TRBV3-1 to TRBJ1-4; a possible D gene is TRBD1 (5 bases). V lost 2 bases and J lost 8, with 15 bases in between. The V gene's germline CDR1 is LGHDT and CDR2 YNNKEL (reference sequence). The CDR3 covers 15 residues.

The chain carries TRBV5-1 and TRBJ2-7; the D gene is possibly TRBD2 (6 bases). The CDR3 runs to 15 residues. Germline CDR1 SGHRS, CDR2 YFSETQ. Between the trimmed V and J ends, which lost 0 bases and 2 bases, there was a span of 12 bases. The CDR3: CASSLDPGLTYEQYF. In DNA form, the CDR3 reads TGCGCCAGCAGCTTGGATCCGGGACTTACCTACGAGCAGTACTTC. Full variable domain (missing parts from reference TRBV5-1 and TRBJ2-7): KAGVTQTPRYLIKTRGQQVTLSCSPISGHRSVSWYQQTPGQGLQFLFEYFSETQRNKGNFPGRFSGRQFSNSRSEMNVSTLELGDSALYLCASSLDPGLTYEQYFGPGTRLTVT.

V and J are TRBV2 and TRBJ2-1, with 7 nucleotides matching TRBD1. There are 12 residues in the CDR3. Germline V gene data show CDR1 as SNHLY and CDR2 as FYNNEI. J was trimmed by 8 bases and V by 6 bases; bases with no gene match: 4. CDR3 DNA sequence: TGTGCCAGCAGGACAGGGTTCGATGAGCAGTTCTTC. Amino acids: CASRTGFDEQFF.

V usage is TRBV4-2 and J usage is TRBJ2-2, with 7 bases fitting TRBD1. The CDR3 totals 16 residues. V dropped 3 bases and J dropped 1; count of bases not matched to a gene: 5. Germline V gives CDR1 LGHNA, CDR2 YNFKEQ. This chain's CDR3 is CASSHTGVENTGELFF. CDR3 DNA sequence: TGTGCCAGCAGCCACACAGGGGTAGAGAACACCGGGGAGCTGTTTTTT.